This entry describes one T cell receptor (beta chain). What it binds is not known. This specimen belongs to a study of T cells after yellow fever vaccination. Study at large: The fractions with low cell numbers were processed using SMART-Seq v4 Ultra Low Input.

Study-wide results and caveats: Peak timing came faster in the weaker secondary response, day 5 versus 15. FACS-sorted repertoires could contain abundant clonotypes contaminating from the bulk population.

5'RACE template switching produced TCR cDNA carrying a universal primer site and UMIs. TCRdb independently ran MiXCR on the 5' RACE reads; one entry per CDR3 protein. The data contain 550,000 to 750,000 distinct CDR3 sequences, 13% of them seen just once; the ten biggest clones take up about an eighth. The V end was cut by 4 bases, the J end by 1 base, with 17 bases between. The CDR3 has 16 amino acids. CDR1 and CDR2 from the germline V gene are SGHDT and YYEEEE. V is TRBV5-6 and J is TRBJ2-5, with D maybe TRBD2 (6 bases). Sequencing used PBMCs, obtained on the day of the yellow fever booster vaccination. This clonotype was obtained from a man younger than 45 who received the YFV17D yellow fever vaccine. CDR3 region: CASSTISGGGQETQYF. The CDR3 DNA sequence: TGTGCCAGCAGCACTATTAGCGGAGGAGGCCAAGAGACCCAGTACTTC.